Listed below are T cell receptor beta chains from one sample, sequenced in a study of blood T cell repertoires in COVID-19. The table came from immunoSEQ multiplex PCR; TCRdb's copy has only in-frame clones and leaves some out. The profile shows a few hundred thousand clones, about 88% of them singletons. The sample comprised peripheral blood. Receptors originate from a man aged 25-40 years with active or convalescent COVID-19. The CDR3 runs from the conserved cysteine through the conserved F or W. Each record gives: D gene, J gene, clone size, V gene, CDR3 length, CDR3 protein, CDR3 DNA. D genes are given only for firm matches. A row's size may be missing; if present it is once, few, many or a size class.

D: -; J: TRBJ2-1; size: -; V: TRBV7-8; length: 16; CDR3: CASSPFGPGRANEQFF; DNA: TGTGCCAGCAGCCCCTTTGGGCCAGGGCGTGCCAATGAGCAGTTCTTC
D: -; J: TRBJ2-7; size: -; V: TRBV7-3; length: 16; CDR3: CASSSPTGDLSYEQYF; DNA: TGTGCCAGCAGCTCCCCGACAGGAGACCTCTCCTACGAGCAGTACTTC
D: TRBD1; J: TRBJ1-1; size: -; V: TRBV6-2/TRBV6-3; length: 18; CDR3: CASSKPPGTGVMNTEAFF; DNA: TGTGCCAGCAGTAAACCACCAGGGACAGGGGTTATGAACACTGAAGCTTTCTTT
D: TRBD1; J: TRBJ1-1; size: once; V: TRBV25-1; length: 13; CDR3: CASSVDRERKAFF; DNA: TGTGCCAGCAGTGTCGACAGGGAGCGGAAAGCTTTCTTT
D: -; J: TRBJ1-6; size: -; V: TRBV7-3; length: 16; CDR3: CASSLMGPQYNSPLHF; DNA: TGTGCCAGCAGCTTAATGGGCCCCCAGTATAATTCACCCCTCCACTTT
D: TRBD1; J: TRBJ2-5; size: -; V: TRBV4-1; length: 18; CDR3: CASSQDLYGAGGRRTQYF; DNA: TGCGCCAGCAGCCAAGATTTGTATGGGGCAGGGGGAAGGAGGACCCAGTACTTC
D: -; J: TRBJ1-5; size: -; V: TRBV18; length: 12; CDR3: CASSLSNQPQHF; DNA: TGTGCCAGCTCATTAAGCAATCAGCCCCAGCATTTT
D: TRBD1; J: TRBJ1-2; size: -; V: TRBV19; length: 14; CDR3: CASRAGGVPDGYTF; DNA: TGTGCCTCCCGCGCAGGGGGCGTGCCGGATGGCTACACCTTC
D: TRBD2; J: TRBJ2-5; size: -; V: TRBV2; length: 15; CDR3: CASSEGPGLQETQYF; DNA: TGTGCCAGCAGTGAGGGGCCGGGACTACAAGAGACCCAGTACTTC
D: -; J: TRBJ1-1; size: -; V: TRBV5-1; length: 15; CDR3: CASSLEGDVNTEAFF; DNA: TGCGCCAGCAGCTTGGAAGGGGATGTGAACACTGAAGCTTTCTTT
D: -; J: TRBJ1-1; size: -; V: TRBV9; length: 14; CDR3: CASSVAGVGVGAFF; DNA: TGTGCCAGCAGCGTAGCAGGGGTAGGGGTTGGAGCTTTCTTT
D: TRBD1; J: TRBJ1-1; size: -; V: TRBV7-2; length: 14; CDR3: CASSFDRGITEAFF; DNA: TGTGCCAGCAGCTTTGACAGGGGGATCACTGAAGCTTTCTTT
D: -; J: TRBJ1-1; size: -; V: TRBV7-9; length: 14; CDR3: CASSPPGLNTEAFF; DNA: TGTGCCAGCAGCCCGCCAGGGCTGAACACTGAAGCTTTCTTT